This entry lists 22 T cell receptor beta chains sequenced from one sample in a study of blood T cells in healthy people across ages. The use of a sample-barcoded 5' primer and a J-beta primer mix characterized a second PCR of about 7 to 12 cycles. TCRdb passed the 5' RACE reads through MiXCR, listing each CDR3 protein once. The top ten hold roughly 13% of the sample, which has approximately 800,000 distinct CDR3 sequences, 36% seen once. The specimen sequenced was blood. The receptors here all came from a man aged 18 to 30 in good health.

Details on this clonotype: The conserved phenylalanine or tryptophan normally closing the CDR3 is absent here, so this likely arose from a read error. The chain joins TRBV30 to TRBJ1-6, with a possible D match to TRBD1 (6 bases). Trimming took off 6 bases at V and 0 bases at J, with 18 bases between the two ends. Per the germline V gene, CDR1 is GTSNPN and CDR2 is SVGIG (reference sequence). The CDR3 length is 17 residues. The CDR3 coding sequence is TGTGCCTGCCCCCGAAGGGGGGAGAGCTCCTATAATTCACCCCTCCACTCT. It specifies CACPRRGESSYNSPLHS.

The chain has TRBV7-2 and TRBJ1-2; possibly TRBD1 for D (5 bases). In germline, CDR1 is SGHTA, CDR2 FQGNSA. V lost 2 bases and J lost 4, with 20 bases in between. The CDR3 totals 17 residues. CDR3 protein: CASSLSVTQGLLYGYTF. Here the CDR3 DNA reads TGTGCCAGCAGCTTATCCGTCACGCAGGGCCTCCTCTATGGCTACACCTTC.

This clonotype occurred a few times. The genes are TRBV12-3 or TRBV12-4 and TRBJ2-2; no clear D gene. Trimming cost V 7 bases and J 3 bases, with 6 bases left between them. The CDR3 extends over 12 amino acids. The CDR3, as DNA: TGTGCCAGCACTCGGTACACCGGGGAGCTGTTTTTT. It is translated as CASTRYTGELFF.

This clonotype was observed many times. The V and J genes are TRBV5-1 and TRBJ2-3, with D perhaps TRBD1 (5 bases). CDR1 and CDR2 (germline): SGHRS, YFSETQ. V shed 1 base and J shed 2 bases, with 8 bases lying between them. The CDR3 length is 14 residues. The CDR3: CASSLSRDTDTQYF. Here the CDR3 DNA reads TGCGCCAGCAGCTTGAGCAGGGACACAGATACGCAGTATTTT.

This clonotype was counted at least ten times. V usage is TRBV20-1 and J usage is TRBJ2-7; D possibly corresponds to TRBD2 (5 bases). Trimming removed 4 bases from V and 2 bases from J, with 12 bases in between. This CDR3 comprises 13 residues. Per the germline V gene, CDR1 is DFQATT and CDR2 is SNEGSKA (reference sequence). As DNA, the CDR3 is TGCAGTGCTATCGACTATCGAACCTACGAGCAGTACTTC. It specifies CSAIDYRTYEQYF.

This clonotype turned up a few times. The CDR3 DNA follows: TGCAGTGCTCCCCCAGCGGGGGGGCGAGATACGCAGTATTTT. It specifies CSAPPAGGRDTQYF. The rearrangement uses TRBV20-1 and TRBJ2-3; 10 bases fit TRBD2. The CDR3 runs 14 residues. In germline, CDR1 is DFQATT, CDR2 SNEGSKA (reference sequence). V gave up 5 bases and J gave up 5 bases; unmatched junction bases: 7.

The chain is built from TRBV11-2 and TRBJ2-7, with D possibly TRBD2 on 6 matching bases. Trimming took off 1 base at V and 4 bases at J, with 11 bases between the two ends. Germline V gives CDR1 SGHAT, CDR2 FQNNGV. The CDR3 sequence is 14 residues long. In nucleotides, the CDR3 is TGTGCCAGCAGCTTAGCGGCTAGCGCATACGAGCAGTACTTC. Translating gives CASSLAASAYEQYF.

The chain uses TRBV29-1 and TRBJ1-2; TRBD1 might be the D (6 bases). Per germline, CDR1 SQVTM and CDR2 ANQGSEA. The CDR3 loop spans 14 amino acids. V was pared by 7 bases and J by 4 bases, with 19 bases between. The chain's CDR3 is CSAKTQGFGYGYTF. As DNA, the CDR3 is TGCAGCGCCAAGACCCAGGGGTTCGGCTATGGCTACACCTTC.

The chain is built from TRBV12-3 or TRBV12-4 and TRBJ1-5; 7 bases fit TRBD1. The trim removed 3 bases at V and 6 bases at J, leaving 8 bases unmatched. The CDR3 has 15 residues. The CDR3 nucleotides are TGTGCCAGCAGTTTCTACAGGGGCCGCGGTCAGCCCCAGCATTTT. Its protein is CASSFYRGRGQPQHF.

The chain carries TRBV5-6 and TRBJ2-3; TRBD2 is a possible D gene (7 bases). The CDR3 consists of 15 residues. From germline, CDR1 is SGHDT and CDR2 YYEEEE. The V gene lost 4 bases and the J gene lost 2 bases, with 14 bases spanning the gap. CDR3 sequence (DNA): TGTGCCAGCAGCAAGGACCGGGGGGCCACAGATACGCAGTATTTT. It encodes CASSKDRGATDTQYF.

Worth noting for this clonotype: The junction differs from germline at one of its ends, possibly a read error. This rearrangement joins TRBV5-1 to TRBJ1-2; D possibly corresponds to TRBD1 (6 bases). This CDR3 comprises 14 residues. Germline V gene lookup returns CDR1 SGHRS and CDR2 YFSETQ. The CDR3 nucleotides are TGCGCCAGCTGCTTGGGGACACCTAACTATGGCTACACCTTC. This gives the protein CASCLGTPNYGYTF.

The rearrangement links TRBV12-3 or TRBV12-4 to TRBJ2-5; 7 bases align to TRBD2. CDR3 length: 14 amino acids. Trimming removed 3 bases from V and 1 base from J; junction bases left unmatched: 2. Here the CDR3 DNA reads TGTGCCAGCAGTTTCGGGGGGACCCAAGAGACCCAGTACTTC. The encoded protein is CASSFGGTQETQYF.

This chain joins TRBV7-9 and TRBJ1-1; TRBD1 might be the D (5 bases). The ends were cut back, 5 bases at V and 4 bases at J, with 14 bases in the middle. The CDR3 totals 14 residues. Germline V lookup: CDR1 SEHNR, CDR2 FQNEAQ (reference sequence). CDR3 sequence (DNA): TGTGCCAGCAGCCATCGGACGAGGGGCACTGAAGCTTTCTTT. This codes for CASSHRTRGTEAFF.

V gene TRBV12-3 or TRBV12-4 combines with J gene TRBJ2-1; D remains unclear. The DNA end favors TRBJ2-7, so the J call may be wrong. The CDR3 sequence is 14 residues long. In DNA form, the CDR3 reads TGTGCCAGCAGTGCGAACCTTAGGGAAAATGAGCAGTACTTC. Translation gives CASSANLRENEQYF.

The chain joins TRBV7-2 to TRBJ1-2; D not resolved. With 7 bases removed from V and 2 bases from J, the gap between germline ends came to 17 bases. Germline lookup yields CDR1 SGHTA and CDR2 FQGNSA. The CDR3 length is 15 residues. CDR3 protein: CASIRPTVGNYGYTF. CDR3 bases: TGTGCCAGCATCCGTCCTACAGTGGGCAACTATGGCTACACCTTC.

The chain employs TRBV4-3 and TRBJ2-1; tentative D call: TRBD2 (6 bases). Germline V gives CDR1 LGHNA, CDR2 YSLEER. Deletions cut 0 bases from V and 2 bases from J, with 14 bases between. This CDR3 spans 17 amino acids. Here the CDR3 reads CASSQEIGGTPYNEQFF. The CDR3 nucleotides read TGCGCCAGCAGCCAAGAGATTGGAGGGACGCCCTACAATGAGCAGTTCTTC.

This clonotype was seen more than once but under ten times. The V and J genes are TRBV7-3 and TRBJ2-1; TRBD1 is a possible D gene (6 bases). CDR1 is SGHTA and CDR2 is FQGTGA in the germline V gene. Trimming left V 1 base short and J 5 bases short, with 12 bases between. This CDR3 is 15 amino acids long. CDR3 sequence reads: CASSLIPGANNEQFF. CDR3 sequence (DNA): TGTGCCAGCAGCTTAATACCAGGGGCCAACAATGAGCAGTTCTTC.

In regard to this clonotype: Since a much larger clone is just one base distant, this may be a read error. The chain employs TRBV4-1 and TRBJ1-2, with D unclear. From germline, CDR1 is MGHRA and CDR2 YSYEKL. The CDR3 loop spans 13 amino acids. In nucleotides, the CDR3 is TGCGCCAGCAGCCGGAACAACAACTATGGCTACATCTTC. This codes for CASSRNNNYGYIF.

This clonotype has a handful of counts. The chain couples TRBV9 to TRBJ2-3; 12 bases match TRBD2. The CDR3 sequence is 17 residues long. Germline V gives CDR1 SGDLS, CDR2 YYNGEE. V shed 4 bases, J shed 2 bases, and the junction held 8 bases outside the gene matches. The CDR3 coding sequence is TGTGCCAGCAGCCCCTGGACTAGCGGGGACTTCACAGATACGCAGTATTTT. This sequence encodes CASSPWTSGDFTDTQYF.

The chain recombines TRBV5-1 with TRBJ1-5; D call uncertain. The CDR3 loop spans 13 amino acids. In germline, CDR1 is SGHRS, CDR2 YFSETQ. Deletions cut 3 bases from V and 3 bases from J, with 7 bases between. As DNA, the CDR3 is TGCGCCAGCAGCTCTGATCACAATCAGCCCCAGCATTTT. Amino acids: CASSSDHNQPQHF.

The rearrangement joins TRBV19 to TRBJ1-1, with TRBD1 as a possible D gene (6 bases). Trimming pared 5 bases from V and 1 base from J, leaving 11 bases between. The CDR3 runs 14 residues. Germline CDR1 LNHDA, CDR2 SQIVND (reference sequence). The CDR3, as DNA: TGTGCCAGTAGTTCGGACAGACAGAACACTGAAGCTTTCTTT. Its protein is CASSSDRQNTEAFF. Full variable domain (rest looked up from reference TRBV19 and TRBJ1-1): DGGITQSPKYLFRKEGQNVTLSCEQNLNHDAMYWYRQDPGQGLRLIYYSQIVNDFQKGDIAEGYSVSREKKESFPLTVTSAQKNPTAFYLCASSSDRQNTEAFFGQGTRLTVV.

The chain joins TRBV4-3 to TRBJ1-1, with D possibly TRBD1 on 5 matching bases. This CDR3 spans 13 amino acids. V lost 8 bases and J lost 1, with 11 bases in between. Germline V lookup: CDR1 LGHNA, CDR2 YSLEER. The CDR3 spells CASGHDGNTEAFF. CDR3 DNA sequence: TGCGCCAGCGGACACGACGGGAACACTGAAGCTTTCTTT.